This TCR beta chain was retrieved from a study of T cells in Graves' hyperthyroidism and ophthalmopathy. Those with hyperthyroidism were 18 to 65 years old, newly diagnosed, and ill for under 2 months. Researchers took RNA transcripts and amplified the TCR beta CDR3 regions from them. The HTBI primer set was used in a first-round RT-PCR of the TCR CDR3. TCRdb reanalysed the multiplex PCR reads using MiXCR and keeps one entry per CDR3 protein. This sample has about 840,000 distinct CDR3 sequences, with 38% found just once. Germline V gives CDR1 SGHVS, CDR2 FQNEAQ. This CDR3 region has 15 residues. Worth noting for this clonotype: Likely a read error: the CDR3 ends without its conserved phenylalanine or tryptophan.

The receptor comes from a young man with Graves' hyperthyroidism. Sequencing used blood. V usage is TRBV7-8 and J usage is TRBJ1-1; 8 nucleotides agree with TRBD1. The CDR3 spells CASSLGQGEGTEAFL. The CDR3 coding sequence is TGCGCCAGCAGCCTAGGACAGGGCGAGGGGACTGAAGCTTTCCTT.